This record concerns one T cell receptor (beta chain) sequence. This sample is part of a study of blood T cell repertoires in COVID-19. Study overall: Acute and convalescent COVID-19 samples came from the United States, Italy and Spain.

As originally analysed: Reference gene primer amplification in the assay estimated nucleated cell counts. TCRdb's table, derived via immunoSEQ multiplex PCR, lists solely in-frame clones and lacks some. V, J and clone size derive from that table, while D and trimming were established from the DNA sequence. The profile shows around 250,000 clones, around 87% of them singletons. The CDR3 contains 15 residues. Germline V CDR1 and CDR2: WSHSY, SAAADI. V lost 4 bases to trimming and J lost 4 bases; unmatched junction nucleotides: 2. The chain links TRBV10-2 to TRBJ2-2, with 11 bases lining up with TRBD2. The sequencing input was peripheral blood. This sequence was found in a woman aged 70 to 79 with active or convalescent COVID-19. Here the CDR3 reads CASSAGTSGTGELFF. Here the CDR3 DNA reads TGCGCCAGCAGTGCCGGGACTAGCGGCACCGGGGAGCTGTTTTTT.